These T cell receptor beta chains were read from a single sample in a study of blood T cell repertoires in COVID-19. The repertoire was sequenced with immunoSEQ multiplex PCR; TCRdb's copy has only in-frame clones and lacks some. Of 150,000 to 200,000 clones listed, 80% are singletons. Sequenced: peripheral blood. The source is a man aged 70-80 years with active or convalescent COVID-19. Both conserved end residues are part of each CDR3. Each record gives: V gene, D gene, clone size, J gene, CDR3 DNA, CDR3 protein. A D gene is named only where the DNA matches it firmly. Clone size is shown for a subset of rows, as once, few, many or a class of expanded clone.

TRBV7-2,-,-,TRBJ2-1,TGTGCCAGCAGCCCCGGGGGCGGGGGTAAAAGGGGTGAGCAGTTCTTC,CASSPGGGGKRGEQFF
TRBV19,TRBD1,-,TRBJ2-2,TGTGCCAGTAGTATAGGACAGGGTATCGGGGAGCTGTTTTTT,CASSIGQGIGELFF
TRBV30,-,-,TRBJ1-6,TGTGCCTGGAGTGTGGGGAGGGTCGCAACGAATTCACCCCTCCACTTT,CAWSVGRVATNSPLHF
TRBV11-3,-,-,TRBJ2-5,TGTGCCAGCAGCTTAAACGGGGTAGAGACCCAGTACTTC,CASSLNGVETQYF
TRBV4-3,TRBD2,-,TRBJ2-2,TGCGCCAGCAGCCAAGATCTAGCGGGGATTACCGGGGAGCTGTTTTTT,CASSQDLAGITGELFF
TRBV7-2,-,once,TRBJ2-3,TGTGCCAGCAGCTTATATGACTATAGACCGCAGTATTTT,CASSLYDYRPQYF
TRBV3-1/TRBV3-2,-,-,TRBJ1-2,TGTGCCAGCAGCCACCAGAGGGGCGGGAATCATTACGGCTACACCTTC,CASSHQRGGNHYGYTF
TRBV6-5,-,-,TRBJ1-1,TGTGCCAGCAGTTACGGAGGATTTGGCACTGAAGCTTTCTTT,CASSYGGFGTEAFF
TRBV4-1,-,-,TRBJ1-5,TGCGCCAGCAGCCAATTTATACAGGGACCCGGAGTCAATCAGCCCCAGCATTTT,CASSQFIQGPGVNQPQHF
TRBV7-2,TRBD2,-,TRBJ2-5,TGTGCCAGCAGCTTTGGACTAGCGGGGGACCAAGAGACCCAGTACTTC,CASSFGLAGDQETQYF
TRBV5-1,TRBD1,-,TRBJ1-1,TGCGCCAGCAGCTTGGCATTATCAGCTCTCAGGGGGGACACTGAAGCTTTCTTT,CASSLALSALRGDTEAFF
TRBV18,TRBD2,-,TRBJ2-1,TGTGCCAGCTCACCCGCTAGCGGGACTGACAATGAGCAGTTCTTC,CASSPASGTDNEQFF
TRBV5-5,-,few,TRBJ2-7,TGTGCCAGCAGCGGGGTAGGGGAAGGCGAGCAGTACTTC,CASSGVGEGEQYF
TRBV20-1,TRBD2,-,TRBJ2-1,TGCAGTGCTAGTGGCACTAGCGGGATGCGATCCTACAATGAGCAGTTCTTC,CSASGTSGMRSYNEQFF
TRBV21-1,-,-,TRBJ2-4,TGTGCCAGCAGCTCAGGTCCCGATTTAGCCAAAAACATTCAGTACTTC,CASSSGPDLAKNIQYF
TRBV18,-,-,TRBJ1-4,TGTGCCAGCTCACTCGGGGCTAATGAAAAACTGTTTTTT,CASSLGANEKLFF
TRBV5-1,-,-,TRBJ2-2,TGCGCCAGCAGCTCTGACTATGCCACCGGGGAGCTGTTTTTT,CASSSDYATGELFF
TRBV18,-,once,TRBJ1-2,TGTGCCAGCTCACCGGACAGCTCTAACTATGGCTACACCTTC,CASSPDSSNYGYTF
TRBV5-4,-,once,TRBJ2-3,TGTGCCAGCAGCTTACGCTATGACACAGATACGCAGTATTTT,CASSLRYDTDTQYF
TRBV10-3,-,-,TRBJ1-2,TGTGCCATCAGTACAGACCTCTATGGCTACACCTTC,CAISTDLYGYTF
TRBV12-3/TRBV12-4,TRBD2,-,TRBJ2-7,TGTGCCAGCAGCCGTGGGACTAGTTACGAGCAGTACTTC,CASSRGTSYEQYF
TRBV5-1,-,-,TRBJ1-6,TGCGCCAGCAAGTACCAGGGGACGGGATCACCCCTCCACTTT,CASKYQGTGSPLHF